The clone carrying this T cell receptor beta chain was seen only a few times. V lost 0 bases to trimming and J lost 2 bases, with 19 bases between them. Germline lookup yields CDR1 MNHEY and CDR2 SVGAGI. There are 18 residues in the CDR3. The sample comes from a study of blood T cells in healthy people across ages. A second PCR of roughly 7 to 11 cycles used a sample-barcoded 5' primer and a J-beta primer mix. Each cDNA molecule was tagged by a template-switch adaptor with 12 random nucleotides. TCRdb analysed the 5' RACE reads with MiXCR anew, one entry per CDR3 protein. The table records about 780,000 distinct CDR3 sequences, 55% to 65% of them present only once.

What was sequenced was blood. This chain uses TRBV6-5 with TRBJ2-5; the D gene is possibly TRBD1 (6 bases). This receptor was taken from a man in his thirties or forties in good health. CDR3 DNA: TGTGCCAGCAGTTACTCGACTTATAGGGTCGGGACACAAGAGACCCAGTACTTC. Encoded protein: CASSYSTYRVGTQETQYF.